The 6 T cell receptor beta chains in this list originate from one sample, sequenced in a study of read filtering for tumor transcriptome and immune sequencing. This library used approximately 390 ng RNA and molecular barcoded adaptors spanning alpha/delta and beta/gamma chains. TCRdb reanalysed the reads using MiXCR and keeps one entry per CDR3 protein. The sample has 65,000 or so distinct CDR3 sequences, roughly a fifth seen once. The material sequenced was a population of CD138-negative cells sorted from bone marrow. The receptors come from a donor older than 35 with multiple myeloma.

A note on this clonotype: A much larger clone differs by one base, so this may be a read error. The chain is built from TRBV5-6 and TRBJ2-4, with TRBD2 matching over 10 bases. This CDR3 contains 18 residues. Germline V lookup: CDR1 SGHDT, CDR2 YYEEEE. The V and J ends lost 0 bases and 2 bases, in that order; junction bases with no gene match: 8. CDR3 DNA: TGTGCCAGCAGCTTGGGGCCTAGCGGGAGTGTTACCAAAAACATTCAGTACTTC. It encodes CASSLGPSGSVTKNIQYF.

A remark on this clonotype: This could be a read error, since a much larger clone is one nucleotide away. The V gene is TRBV20-1, the J gene TRBJ1-5; D call uncertain. Per germline, CDR1 DFQATT and CDR2 SNEGSKA (reference sequence). The CDR3 sequence is 13 residues long. Here the CDR3 DNA reads TGCAGTGCTGGCGACACGAGCAATCGGCCCCAGCATTTT. It encodes CSAGDTSNRPQHF.

Remarks on this clonotype: A read error may explain this, as a much larger clone is one base away. The rearrangement links TRBV7-2 to TRBJ2-7; 8 bases match TRBD2. The CDR3 is made up of 15 amino acids. Germline V gene lookup returns CDR1 SGHTA and CDR2 FQGNSA. CDR3 sequence reads: CVSSLPAGAHYEQYF. The CDR3 DNA reads as TGTGTCAGCAGCTTACCAGCGGGGGCCCACTACGAGCAGTACTTC.

This clonotype showed up just a few times. The V and J genes are TRBV19 and TRBJ1-2; D remains ambiguous. Germline V gene data show CDR1 as LNHDA and CDR2 as SQIVND (reference sequence). Between the trimmed V and J ends, which lost 3 bases and 2 bases, there was a span of 16 bases. CDR3 size: 16 residues. CDR3 nucleotide sequence: TGTGCCAGTAGTATCCCCGGGCGGCAGAAAAACTATGGCTACACCTTC. Translation: CASSIPGRQKNYGYTF.

Many counts were recorded for this clonotype. The chain uses TRBV5-1 and TRBJ2-3, with 9 bases matching TRBD2. Looked up from germline, CDR1 is SGHRS and CDR2 is YFSETQ. The CDR3 sequence is 15 residues long. The V segment lost 0 bases and the J segment 4 bases; nucleotides outside the gene matches: 3. The CDR3 is CASSLVAGVSDTQYF. CDR3 bases: TGCGCCAGCAGCTTGGTAGCGGGAGTCTCAGATACGCAGTATTTT.

This clonotype came up many times. The chain uses TRBV2 and TRBJ2-1; D may be TRBD2 (5 bases). The germline CDR1 and CDR2 sequences are SNHLY and FYNNEI. The ends were cut back, 6 bases at V and 5 bases at J, with 11 bases in the middle. The CDR3 covers 13 residues. The DNA for the CDR3 is TGTGCCAGCAGGCCGGGATTGCACAATGAGCAGTTCTTC. Residues: CASRPGLHNEQFF.